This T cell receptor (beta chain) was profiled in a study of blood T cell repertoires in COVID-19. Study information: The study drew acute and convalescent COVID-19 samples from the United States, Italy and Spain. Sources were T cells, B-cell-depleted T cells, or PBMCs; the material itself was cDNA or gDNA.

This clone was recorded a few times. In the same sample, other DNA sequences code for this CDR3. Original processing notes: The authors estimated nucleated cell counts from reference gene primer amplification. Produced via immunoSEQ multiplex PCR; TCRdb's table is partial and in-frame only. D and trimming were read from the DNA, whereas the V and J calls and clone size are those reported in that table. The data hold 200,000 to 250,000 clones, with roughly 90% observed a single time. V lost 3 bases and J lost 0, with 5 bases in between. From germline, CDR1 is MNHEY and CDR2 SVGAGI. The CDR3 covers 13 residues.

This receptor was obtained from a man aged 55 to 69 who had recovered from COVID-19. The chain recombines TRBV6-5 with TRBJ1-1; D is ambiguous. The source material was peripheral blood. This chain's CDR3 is CASSYTVNTEAFF. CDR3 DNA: TGTGCCAGCAGTTATACGGTGAACACTGAAGCTTTCTTT.